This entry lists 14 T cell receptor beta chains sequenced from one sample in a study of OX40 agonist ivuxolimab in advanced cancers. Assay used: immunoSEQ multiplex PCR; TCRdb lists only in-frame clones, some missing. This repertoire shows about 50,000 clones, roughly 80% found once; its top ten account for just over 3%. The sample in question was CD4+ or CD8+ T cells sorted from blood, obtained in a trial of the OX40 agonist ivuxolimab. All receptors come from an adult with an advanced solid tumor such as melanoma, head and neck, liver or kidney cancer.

CDR3 in DNA: TGTGCCAGCAGCCTTGGGCCCTATGACTCTGGAAACACCATATATTTT. Residues: CASSLGPYDSGNTIYF. V and J are TRBV7-8 and TRBJ1-3; D remains unclear. V gave up 5 bases and J gave up 0 bases, with 14 bases separating them. Germline V gene data show CDR1 as SGHVS and CDR2 as FQNEAQ. This CDR3 spans 16 amino acids.

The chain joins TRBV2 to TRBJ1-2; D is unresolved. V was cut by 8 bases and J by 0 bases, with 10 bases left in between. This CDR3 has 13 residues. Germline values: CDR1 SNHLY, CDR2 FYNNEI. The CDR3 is CASRVGANYGYTF. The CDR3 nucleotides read TGTGCCAGCCGTGTCGGAGCTAACTATGGCTACACCTTC.

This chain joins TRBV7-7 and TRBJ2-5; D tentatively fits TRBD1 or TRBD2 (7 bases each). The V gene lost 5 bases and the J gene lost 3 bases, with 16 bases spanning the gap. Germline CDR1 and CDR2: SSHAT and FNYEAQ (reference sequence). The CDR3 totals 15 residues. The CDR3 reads CASSRNRGGKETQYF. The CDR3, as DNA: TGTGCCAGCAGCCGAAACAGGGGAGGGAAAGAGACCCAGTACTTC.

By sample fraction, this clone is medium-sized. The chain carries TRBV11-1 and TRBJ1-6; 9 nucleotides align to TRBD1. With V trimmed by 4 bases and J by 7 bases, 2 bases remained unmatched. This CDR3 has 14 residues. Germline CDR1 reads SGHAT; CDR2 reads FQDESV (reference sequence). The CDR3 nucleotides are TGTGCCAGCAGCTACAGGGGGCGGAATTCACCCCTCCACTTT. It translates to CASSYRGRNSPLHF.

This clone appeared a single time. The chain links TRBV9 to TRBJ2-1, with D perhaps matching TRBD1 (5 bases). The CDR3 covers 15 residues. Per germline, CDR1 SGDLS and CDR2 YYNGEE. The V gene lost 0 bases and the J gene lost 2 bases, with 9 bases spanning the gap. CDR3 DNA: TGTGCCAGCAGCGTAGCACAGGTTACCTACAATGAGCAGTTCTTC. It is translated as CASSVAQVTYNEQFF.

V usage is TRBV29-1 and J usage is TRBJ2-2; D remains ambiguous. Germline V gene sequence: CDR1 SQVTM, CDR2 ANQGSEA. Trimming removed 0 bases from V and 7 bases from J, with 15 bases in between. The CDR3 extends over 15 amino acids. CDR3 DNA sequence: TGCAGCGTTGAAGATCGGTCGCACTGGGGCGGGGAGCTGTTTTTT. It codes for CSVEDRSHWGGELFF.

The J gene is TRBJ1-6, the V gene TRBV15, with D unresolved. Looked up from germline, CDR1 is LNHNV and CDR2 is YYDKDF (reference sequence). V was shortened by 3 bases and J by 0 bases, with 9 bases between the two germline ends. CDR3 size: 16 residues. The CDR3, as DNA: TGTGCCACCAGCAGTCTGGATCTCTCCTATAATTCACCCCTCCACTTT. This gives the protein CATSSLDLSYNSPLHF.

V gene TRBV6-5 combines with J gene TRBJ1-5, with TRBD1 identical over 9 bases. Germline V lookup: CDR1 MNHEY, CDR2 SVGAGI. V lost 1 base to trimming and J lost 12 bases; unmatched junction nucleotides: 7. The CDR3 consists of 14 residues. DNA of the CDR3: TGTGCCAGCAGTTACTTACGGGACAGGGTACGCCAGCATTTT. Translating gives CASSYLRDRVRQHF.

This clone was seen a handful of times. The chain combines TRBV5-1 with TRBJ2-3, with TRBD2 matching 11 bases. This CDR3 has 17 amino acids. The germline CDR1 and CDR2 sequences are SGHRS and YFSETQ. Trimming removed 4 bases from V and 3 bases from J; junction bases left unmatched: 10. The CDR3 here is CASSLGVGLAVTDTQYF. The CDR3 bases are TGCGCCAGCAGCCTCGGAGTGGGACTAGCGGTAACAGATACGCAGTATTTT.

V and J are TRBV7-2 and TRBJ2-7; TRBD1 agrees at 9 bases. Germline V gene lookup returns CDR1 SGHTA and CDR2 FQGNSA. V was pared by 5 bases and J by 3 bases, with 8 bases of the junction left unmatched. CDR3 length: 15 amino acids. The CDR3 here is CASSLGTGWSYEQYF. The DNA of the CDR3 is TGTGCCAGCAGCCTTGGGACAGGGTGGAGCTACGAGCAGTACTTC. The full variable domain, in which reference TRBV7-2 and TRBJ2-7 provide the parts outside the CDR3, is GAGVSQSPSNKVTEKGKDVELRCDPISGHTALYWYRQSLGQGLEFLIYFQGNSAPDKSGLPSDRFSAERTGGSVSTLTIQRTQQEDSAVYLCASSLGTGWSYEQYFGPGTRLTVT.

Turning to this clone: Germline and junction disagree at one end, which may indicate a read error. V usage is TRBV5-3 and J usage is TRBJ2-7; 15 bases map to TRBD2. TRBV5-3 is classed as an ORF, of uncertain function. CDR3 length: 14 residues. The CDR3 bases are TGTGCCGGAAGCCGCCGGACTAGCGGGGGGGGGCGGTACTTC. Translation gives CAGSRRTSGGGRYF.

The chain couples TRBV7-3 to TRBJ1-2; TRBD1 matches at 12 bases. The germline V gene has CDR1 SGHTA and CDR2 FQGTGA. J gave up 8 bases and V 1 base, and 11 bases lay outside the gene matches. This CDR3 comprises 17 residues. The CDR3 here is CASSLSPGTGGSGGYTF. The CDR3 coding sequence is TGTGCCAGCAGCTTAAGCCCCGGGACAGGGGGCTCCGGGGGCTACACCTTC.

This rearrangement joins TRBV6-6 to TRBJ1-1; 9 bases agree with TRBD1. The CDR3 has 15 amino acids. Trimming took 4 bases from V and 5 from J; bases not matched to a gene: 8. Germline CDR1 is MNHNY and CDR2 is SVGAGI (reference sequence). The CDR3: CASSSPGQGWTEAFF. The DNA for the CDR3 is TGTGCCAGCAGTTCTCCTGGACAGGGGTGGACTGAAGCTTTCTTT.

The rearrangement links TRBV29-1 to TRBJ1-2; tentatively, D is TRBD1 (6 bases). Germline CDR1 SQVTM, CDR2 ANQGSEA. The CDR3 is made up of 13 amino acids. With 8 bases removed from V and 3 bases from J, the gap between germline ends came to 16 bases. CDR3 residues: CSSRGDGDYGYTF. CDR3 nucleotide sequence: TGCAGCTCCAGGGGAGATGGGGACTATGGCTACACCTTC.